These 16 T cell receptor beta chains share one sample of origin, sequenced in a study of CD4+ T cells in melanoma. The table came from immunoSEQ multiplex PCR; TCRdb's copy has only in-frame clones and leaves some out. The table records about 140,000 clones, about 93% of them present only once. These TCRs come from a human donor with melanoma.

V gene TRBV5-1 combines with J gene TRBJ1-6, with a possible D match to TRBD1 (5 bases). The CDR3 consists of 16 residues. From germline, CDR1 is SGHRS and CDR2 YFSETQ. The V and J ends lost 6 bases and 8 bases respectively, with 21 bases between them. CDR3 in amino acids: CASTKGQALSDSPLHF. In DNA form, the CDR3 reads TGCGCCAGCACCAAGGGGCAAGCCCTTTCCGATTCACCCCTCCACTTT.

Here the CDR3 DNA reads TGTGCCAGCAGCTTAGTGGACAGGCGCAATCAGCCCCAGCATTTT. Translation gives CASSLVDRRNQPQHF. The genes are TRBV7-2 and TRBJ1-5, with 7 bases fitting TRBD1. Trimming at V came to 1 base and at J to 2 bases, leaving 2 bases not matched to a gene. Germline lookup yields CDR1 SGHTA and CDR2 FQGNSA. The CDR3 is 15 residues long.

The V call is TRBV30, the J call TRBJ2-1; D is undetermined. CDR1 is GTSNPN, CDR2 SVGIG, per germline (reference sequence). Trimming stripped 0 bases from V and 9 bases from J, with 15 bases between. The CDR3 has 14 amino acids. The CDR3 DNA reads as TGTGCCTGGAGTGTACTCGACCCTTTGGGTGAGCAGTTCTTC. It encodes CAWSVLDPLGEQFF.

V usage is TRBV5-4 and J usage is TRBJ2-5; tentative D call: TRBD2 (5 bases). Looked up from germline, CDR1 is SGHNT and CDR2 is YYREEE (reference sequence). The V end was cut by 2 bases, the J end by 2 bases, with 10 bases between. The CDR3 is 14 amino acids. The CDR3 sequence is CASSLRREQETQYF. DNA for the CDR3: TGTGCCAGCAGCTTACGTAGGGAGCAAGAGACCCAGTACTTC. Filled out from reference TRBV5-4 and TRBJ2-5, the complete variable domain reads ETGVTQSPTHLIKTRGQQVTLRCSSQSGHNTVSWYQQALGQGPQFIFQYYREEENGRGNFPPRFSGLQFPNYSSELNVNALELDDSALYLCASSLRREQETQYFGPGTRLLVL.

The chain is built from TRBV5-1 and TRBJ1-2, with unresolved D. CDR3 length: 13 residues. Trimming pared 0 bases from V and 5 bases from J, leaving 8 bases between. Germline values: CDR1 SGHRS, CDR2 YFSETQ. CDR3 DNA: TGCGCCAGCAGCTTGGGGGCCGAGTATGGCTACACCTTC. It specifies CASSLGAEYGYTF.

This chain joins TRBV5-1 and TRBJ2-3, with a possible D match to TRBD1 (6 bases). Deletions cut 1 base from V and 3 bases from J, with 6 bases between. Germline values: CDR1 SGHRS, CDR2 YFSETQ. CDR3 length: 13 amino acids. The CDR3 bases are TGCGCCAGCAGCTTGACAGGGACAGATACGCAGTATTTT. Encoded protein: CASSLTGTDTQYF.

The V call is TRBV7-9, the J call TRBJ2-7; 9 bases agree with TRBD1. Germline CDR1 SEHNR, CDR2 FQNEAQ (reference sequence). Germline trimming cut 5 bases from V and 2 bases from J; bases unmatched to any gene: 4. CDR3 length: 14 amino acids. The chain's CDR3 is CASSGTGIPYEQYF. As DNA, the CDR3 is TGTGCCAGCAGCGGGACAGGGATCCCCTACGAGCAGTACTTC.

The chain uses TRBV7-8 and TRBJ2-3, with D uncertain. Germline CDR1 is SGHVS and CDR2 is FQNEAQ. There are 15 residues in the CDR3. The V and J ends lost 1 base and 0 bases respectively, with 8 bases between them. The CDR3 DNA follows: TGTGCCAGCAGCTTAGGTACAGCTAGCACAGATACGCAGTATTTT. It specifies CASSLGTASTDTQYF. The variable domain in full, with the rest retrieved from reference TRBV7-8 and TRBJ2-3, is GAGVSQSPRYKVAKRGQDVALRCDPISGHVSLFWYQQALGQGPEFLTYFQNEAQLDKSGLPSDRFFAERPEGSVSTLKIQRTQQEDSAVYLCASSLGTASTDTQYFGPGTRLTVL.

The chain recombines TRBV6-1 with TRBJ2-4; weak D call: TRBD1 (6 bases). Trimming pared 4 bases from V and 0 bases from J, leaving 16 bases between. Germline V gives CDR1 MNHNS, CDR2 SASEGT. The CDR3 is made up of 17 amino acids. CDR3 protein: CASSGTGQTLAKNIQYF. CDR3 DNA: TGTGCCAGCAGTGGAACCGGACAGACTTTAGCCAAAAACATTCAGTACTTC.

This clone was seen only once. This chain connects TRBV30 to TRBJ1-1; 7 nucleotides agree with TRBD1. CDR3 length equals 12 residues. V shed 5 bases, J shed 7 bases, and the junction held 7 bases outside the gene matches. Looked up from germline, CDR1 is GTSNPN and CDR2 is SVGIG (reference sequence). CDR3 bases: TGTGCCTGGCGGAGGGGGCCGGGTGAAGCTTTCTTT. This codes for CAWRRGPGEAFF.

The J gene is TRBJ1-1, the V gene TRBV18, with a tentative D call TRBD1 (6 bases). V shed 6 bases and J shed 5 bases, with 16 bases lying between them. CDR3 size: 14 residues. Germline V gene data show CDR1 as KGHSH and CDR2 as LQKENI. The CDR3: CASSDRRGGTEAFF. The DNA of the CDR3 is TGTGCCAGCTCGGACAGAAGGGGGGGAACTGAAGCTTTCTTT.

The chain's CDR3 is CASSPTSGATTDTQYF. CDR3 bases: TGTGCCAGCAGCCCGACTAGCGGGGCGACCACAGATACGCAGTATTTT. This chain joins TRBV7-6 and TRBJ2-3; 11 bases map to TRBD2. The CDR3 is made up of 16 amino acids. Germline V gene lookup returns CDR1 SGHVS and CDR2 FNYEAQ. J lost 2 bases, V lost 5 bases, and 6 bases had no gene match.

The V gene is TRBV7-9, the J gene TRBJ2-1; no definite D call. The V end lost 1 base, the J end lost 9 bases, and 7 bases lay between the germline ends. The CDR3 extends over 12 amino acids. Germline V gene lookup returns CDR1 SEHNR and CDR2 FQNEAQ (reference sequence). For the CDR3, the DNA is TGTGCCAGCAGCTTAGAGGGTGCTGAGCAGTTCTTC. Protein: CASSLEGAEQFF.

The rearrangement uses TRBV6-1 and TRBJ2-7; D is undetermined. The germline gives CDR1 MNHNS, CDR2 SASEGT. Trimming pared 5 bases from V and 2 bases from J, leaving 1 base between. The CDR3 sequence is 10 residues long. The CDR3 sequence: CASSPYEQYF. The CDR3 region has the DNA TGTGCCAGCAGTCCCTACGAGCAGTACTTC.

The chain joins TRBV2 to TRBJ1-2; no clear D gene. Trimming stripped 2 bases from V and 7 bases from J, with 17 bases between. This CDR3 contains 15 residues. Germline V CDR1 and CDR2: SNHLY, FYNNEI. CDR3 loop: CASSELRVFSPGYTF. The CDR3 DNA reads as TGTGCCAGCAGTGAATTGCGAGTGTTTTCTCCTGGCTACACCTTC.

This clone has a single count. The chain is built from TRBV7-3 and TRBJ2-5, with 7 bases aligning to TRBD1. V was pared by 2 bases and J by 2 bases, with 2 bases of the junction left unmatched. Germline CDR1 and CDR2: SGHTA and FQGTGA. This CDR3 comprises 14 residues. The chain's CDR3 is CASSLSGGQETQYF. Here the CDR3 DNA reads TGTGCCAGCAGCTTATCAGGGGGACAAGAGACCCAGTACTTC.